This T cell receptor beta chain was found in a study of human T cells and chemical hapten exposure. The library attached unique molecular identifiers to individual cDNA molecules. TCRdb called the RACE reads again in MiXCR, with one record for every CDR3 protein. The sample has under 95,000 distinct CDR3 sequences; over 8% are singletons. Time point described: healthy volunteer bleed at 2 weeks. Whole blood, unfractionated, served as the material for total RNA extraction. From germline, CDR1 is LGHNA and CDR2 YSLEER. Trimming took 3 bases from V and 7 from J; bases not matched to a gene: 7. This CDR3 comprises 14 residues.

V gene TRBV4-3 combines with J gene TRBJ2-7; 9 positions match TRBD1. The sample taken for sequencing was whole blood. This clonotype was sampled from a female donor in good health. Some clones in this sample may be carry-over from other donors' samples. DNA of the CDR3: TGCGCCAGCAGCCACATACAGGGGGCAAGTGAGCAGTACTTC. It is translated as CASSHIQGASEQYF.